Shown below are 30 T cell receptor beta chains from a single sample sequenced in a study of Tregs in tolerant kidney transplant recipients. The method was immunoSEQ multiplex PCR; TCRdb's version includes in-frame clones alone and lacks a portion of them. The repertoire holds around 75,000 clones, with 70% to 90% as singletons. The source material was CD4+ T cells from blood, sampled before the transplant. The receptors stem from a human donor who received a combined kidney and bone marrow transplant.

The chain employs TRBV21-1 and TRBJ2-7; the table names TRBD1, a call not compared with the DNA. TRBV21-1 is listed as a pseudogene. The CDR3 has 14 amino acids. Here the CDR3 DNA reads TGTGCCAGCAGCAAAAGGACAGGGTTCTACGAGCAGTACTTC. Translating gives CASSKRTGFYEQYF.

This clone has a handful of counts. The chain joins TRBV10-1 to TRBJ2-1; possible D gene TRBD2, 5 bases. The CDR3 length is 16 residues. V dropped 0 bases and J dropped 2 bases, with 11 bases sitting between them. CDR1 and CDR2 from the germline V gene are WNHNN and SYGVQD (reference sequence). The CDR3 loop reads CASSESIGETYNEQFF. CDR3 coding DNA: TGCGCCAGCAGTGAGTCTATCGGGGAAACCTACAATGAGCAGTTCTTC.

This clone came up once. The V call is TRBV19, the J call TRBJ2-7; D is ambiguous. CDR1 LNHDA and CDR2 SQIVND come from the germline V gene (reference sequence). The V end was cut by 1 base, the J end by 6 bases, with 13 bases between. CDR3 length: 14 amino acids. In nucleotides, the CDR3 is TGTGCCAGTAGTATAGGAGGCTCCTCTATCGAGCAGTACTTC. Translation: CASSIGGSSIEQYF. Variable domain in full (rest from reference TRBV19 and TRBJ2-7): DGGITQSPKYLFRKEGQNVTLSCEQNLNHDAMYWYRQDPGQGLRLIYYSQIVNDFQKGDIAEGYSVSREKKESFPLTVTSAQKNPTAFYLCASSIGGSSIEQYFGPGTRLTVT.

The J gene is TRBJ1-5, the V gene TRBV19; D uncertain. V dropped 1 base and J dropped 2 bases, with 6 bases sitting between them. CDR3 length equals 14 residues. From germline, CDR1 is LNHDA and CDR2 SQIVND (reference sequence). The CDR3: CASSIVRGNQPQHF. The CDR3 DNA is TGTGCCAGTAGTATAGTGAGGGGCAATCAGCCCCAGCATTTT. Together with reference TRBV19 and TRBJ1-5, the CDR3 gives the full variable domain: DGGITQSPKYLFRKEGQNVTLSCEQNLNHDAMYWYRQDPGQGLRLIYYSQIVNDFQKGDIAEGYSVSREKKESFPLTVTSAQKNPTAFYLCASSIVRGNQPQHFGDGTRLSIL.

The CDR3 bases are TGTGCCACCAGCAGAGAGACAGGTGGGTCCTACGAGCAGTACTTC. This translates into CATSRETGGSYEQYF. V and J are TRBV15 and TRBJ2-7; D is perhaps TRBD1 (6 bases). Germline V gives CDR1 LNHNV, CDR2 YYDKDF (reference sequence). The CDR3 contains 15 residues. Trimming stripped 0 bases from V and 1 base from J, with 10 bases between.

This clone was recorded once. The rearrangement joins TRBV5-1 to TRBJ2-1, with TRBD2 matching 9 bases. The ends lost 2 bases at V and 7 bases at J; junction bases unmatched: 7. This CDR3 spans 15 amino acids. Germline assignment: CDR1 SGHRS and CDR2 YFSETQ. This CDR3 is CASSFSRSGGNEQFF. CDR3 bases: TGCGCCAGCAGCTTCTCGAGAAGCGGGGGGAATGAGCAGTTCTTC.

The chain combines TRBV11-2 with TRBJ2-2, with TRBD2 matching over 7 bases. The CDR3 loop spans 16 amino acids. J was trimmed by 4 bases and V by 1 base; bases with no gene match: 6. CDR1 and CDR2 from the germline V gene are SGHAT and FQNNGV. The CDR3 coding sequence is TGTGCCAGCAGCTTAGGAGCGGGACTCGCCACCGGGGAGCTGTTTTTT. It translates to CASSLGAGLATGELFF.

This clone was seen a single time. This chain joins TRBV5-6 and TRBJ2-1; TRBD2 agrees at 8 bases. Germline trimming cut 2 bases from V and 9 bases from J; bases unmatched to any gene: 10. Germline loops: CDR1 SGHDT, CDR2 YYEEEE. CDR3 length equals 15 residues. CDR3 DNA: TGTGCCAGCAGCTTAAAGGTGACTAGCGCTAGTGAGCAGTTCTTC. Translation: CASSLKVTSASEQFF.

V is TRBV29-1 and J is TRBJ2-1; 9 bases align to TRBD1. Trimming removed 3 bases from V and 6 bases from J; junction bases left unmatched: 12. The CDR3 covers 16 residues. The V gene's germline CDR1 is SQVTM and CDR2 ANQGSEA. This CDR3 is CSVDSTGTGFINEQFF. Here the CDR3 DNA reads TGCAGCGTTGACAGTACCGGGACAGGGTTCATCAATGAGCAGTTCTTC.

The chain recombines TRBV11-2 with TRBJ2-7, with TRBD1 matching 7 bases. The CDR3 spans 19 residues. Germline-derived CDR1 and CDR2 are SGHAT and FQNNGV. V shed 5 bases, J shed 0 bases, and the junction held 19 bases outside the gene matches. The CDR3 DNA sequence: TGTGCCAGCAGCACAGGCCCCTTCCCGGGACAGAAAAGCTCCTACGAGCAGTACTTC. Translation gives CASSTGPFPGQKSSYEQYF.

CDR3 sequence reads: CASTPTGGNPLEQYF. CDR3 sequence (DNA): TGTGCCAGCACCCCCACAGGGGGCAACCCCCTCGAGCAGTACTTC. The V gene is TRBV28, the J gene TRBJ2-7, with 9 bases aligning to TRBD1. This CDR3 is built from 15 residues. Trimming at V came to 7 bases and at J to 6 bases, leaving 13 bases not matched to a gene. In germline, CDR1 is MDHEN, CDR2 SYDVKM.

V usage is TRBV11-3 and J usage is TRBJ2-7, with TRBD1 matching over 8 bases. The junction had 3 bases not matched to a gene; V was cut back by 1 base and J by 4 bases. The germline V gene encodes CDR1 SGHNT and CDR2 YENEEA. This CDR3 is built from 14 residues. The CDR3: CASSLGQGAYEQYF. DNA for the CDR3: TGTGCCAGCAGCTTAGGCCAGGGGGCATACGAGCAGTACTTC.

The gene calls are TRBV11-2 and TRBJ2-7, with a possible D match to TRBD1 (6 bases). Trimming shortened V by 5 bases and J by 6 bases, and 14 bases separated the two germline ends. The CDR3 covers 13 residues. Germline CDR1 and CDR2: SGHAT and FQNNGV. CDR3 residues: CASSKPTGFEQYF. The CDR3, as DNA: TGTGCCAGCAGCAAGCCTACAGGGTTCGAGCAGTACTTC.

The V gene is TRBV19, the J gene TRBJ1-2; the D gene is possibly TRBD1 (5 bases). CDR3 length equals 15 residues. The ends were cut back, 6 bases at V and 4 bases at J, with 18 bases in the middle. Germline V lookup: CDR1 LNHDA, CDR2 SQIVND (reference sequence). Here the CDR3 reads CASSHMTVDLYGYTF. The CDR3 DNA is TGTGCCAGTAGCCATATGACAGTGGATCTCTATGGCTACACCTTC.

The chain couples TRBV27 to TRBJ1-2, with D possibly TRBD1 on 6 matching bases. Looked up from germline, CDR1 is MNHEY and CDR2 is SMNVEV (reference sequence). V was shortened by 3 bases and J by 4 bases, with 15 bases between the two germline ends. The CDR3 totals 15 residues. CDR3 bases: TGTGCCAGCAGTTTTAGCAGGGGCCCTACCTATGGCTACACCTTC. It is translated as CASSFSRGPTYGYTF.

The rearrangement uses TRBV11-3 and TRBJ2-1; 7 bases agree with TRBD1. Germline assignment: CDR1 SGHNT and CDR2 YENEEA. J lost 0 bases, V lost 6 bases, and 14 bases had no gene match. This CDR3 contains 18 residues. CDR3 nucleotide sequence: TGTGCCAGCAGTGGACCAGTTACAGGGGACAGCTCCTACAATGAGCAGTTCTTC. Translated, it gives CASSGPVTGDSSYNEQFF.

This clone was seen a single time. This sequence joins TRBV28 and TRBJ2-5; 7 positions match TRBD2. CDR1 is MDHEN, CDR2 SYDVKM, per germline. Germline trimming cut 0 bases from V and 3 bases from J; bases unmatched to any gene: 13. The CDR3 is 18 amino acids. The CDR3 coding sequence is TGTGCCAGCAGTTTATGGTCTAGCGGAGGGGCCTACGAAGAGACCCAGTACTTC. Translation: CASSLWSSGGAYEETQYF.

V is TRBV28 and J is TRBJ1-1; 7 bases are shared with TRBD1. Germline loops: CDR1 MDHEN, CDR2 SYDVKM. The ends lost 6 bases at V and 6 bases at J; junction bases unmatched: 1. The CDR3 has 11 residues. CDR3 nucleotide sequence: TGTGCCAGCAGGGGACAGTCTGAAGCTTTCTTT. This gives the protein CASRGQSEAFF.

This clone came up once. The chain has TRBV6-1 and TRBJ1-1; TRBD1 matches at 7 bases. In germline, CDR1 is MNHNS, CDR2 SASEGT. Trimming at V came to 5 bases and at J to 6 bases, leaving 12 bases not matched to a gene. The CDR3 is made up of 15 amino acids. CDR3 sequence (DNA): TGTGCCAGCAGTATACGACAGGGTTCGGGGGCTGAAGCTTTCTTT. This sequence encodes CASSIRQGSGAEAFF.

This clone has only one observation. This sequence joins TRBV5-4 and TRBJ2-1; 10 bases are shared with TRBD2. This CDR3 has 16 residues. Trimming cost V 4 bases and J 0 bases; bases outside gene matches: 4. Germline V gives CDR1 SGHNT, CDR2 YYREEE (reference sequence). The CDR3 spells CASSRTSGSSYNEQFF. The CDR3 DNA is TGTGCCAGCAGCAGGACTAGCGGCAGCTCCTACAATGAGCAGTTCTTC.

This clone has a handful of counts. The CDR3 coding sequence is TGTGCCAGCAGCCTACAGGGGAGCAATCAGCCCCAGCATTTT. Protein product: CASSLQGSNQPQHF. The V and J genes are TRBV9 and TRBJ1-5, with 7 positions matching TRBD1. J gave up 1 base and V 4 bases, and 2 bases lay outside the gene matches. The CDR3 sequence is 14 residues long. CDR1 is SGDLS and CDR2 is YYNGEE in the germline V gene.

This chain joins TRBV30 and TRBJ2-2, with D possibly matching TRBD1 (5 bases). The V end lost 6 bases, the J end lost 6 bases, and 20 bases lay between the germline ends. CDR3 size: 15 residues. CDR1 GTSNPN and CDR2 SVGIG come from the germline V gene (reference sequence). CDR3 coding DNA: TGTGCCTGCCCGTCAGGGCTCGGTGGAGCCGGGGAGCTGTTTTTT. It specifies CACPSGLGGAGELFF.

The DNA for the CDR3 is TGTGCCAGCAATAGCGGGAACCAAGAGACCCAGTACTTC. Protein: CASNSGNQETQYF. The chain recombines TRBV28 with TRBJ2-5; 8 bases agree with TRBD2. CDR3 size: 13 residues. With V trimmed by 7 bases and J by 0 bases, 1 base remained unmatched. Germline V CDR1 and CDR2: MDHEN, SYDVKM.

The V call is TRBV11-1, the J call TRBJ2-7; 9 bases align to TRBD2. The CDR3 covers 15 residues. The germline V gene encodes CDR1 SGHAT and CDR2 FQDESV (reference sequence). The J segment lost 3 bases and the V segment lost 1 base, leaving 4 bases of the junction unmatched. The DNA of the CDR3 is TGTGCCAGCAGCTTAGGTCTAGCGGGGATCTACGAGCAGTACTTC. Amino acid sequence: CASSLGLAGIYEQYF. Filled out from reference TRBV11-1 and TRBJ2-7, the complete variable domain reads EAEVAQSPRYKITEKSQAVAFWCDPISGHATLYWYRQILGQGPELLVQFQDESVVDDSQLPKDRFSAERLKGVDSTLKIQPAELGDSAMYLCASSLGLAGIYEQYFGPGTRLTVT.

The V call is TRBV5-8, the J call TRBJ1-1; 7 nucleotides agree with TRBD1. V was pared by 0 bases and J by 10 bases, with 3 bases of the junction left unmatched. Germline V gene data show CDR1 as SGHTS and CDR2 as YDEGEE. This CDR3 has 12 amino acids. CDR3 region: CASSLERGRAFF. In nucleotides, the CDR3 is TGTGCCAGCAGCTTGGAAAGGGGGCGAGCTTTCTTT. The entire variable domain, with the rest obtained from reference TRBV5-8 and TRBJ1-1, is as follows: EAGVTQSPTHLIKTRGQQATLRCSPISGHTSVYWYQQALGLGLQFLLWYDEGEERNRGNFPPRFSGRQFPNYSSELNVNALELEDSALYLCASSLERGRAFFGQGTRLTVV.

The CDR3, as DNA: TGTGCCAGCAGTTTATCGGGCATAATAGGGACTACCTACGAGCAGTACTTC. It yields the protein CASSLSGIIGTTYEQYF. The rearrangement uses TRBV27 and TRBJ2-7; TRBD2 aligns across 7 bases. CDR1 MNHEY and CDR2 SMNVEV come from the germline V gene (reference sequence). The CDR3 runs to 17 residues. Losses at the gene ends were 0 bases for V and 2 bases for J; bases not matched to a gene: 10.

This chain links TRBV11-2 with TRBJ2-1; TRBD2 agrees at 12 bases. Germline V gives CDR1 SGHAT, CDR2 FQNNGV. Trimming took 4 bases from V and 4 from J; bases not matched to a gene: 5. This CDR3 contains 16 residues. This CDR3 is CASSSPGLAGYNEQFF. The CDR3 DNA is TGTGCCAGCAGCTCACCCGGACTAGCGGGATACAATGAGCAGTTCTTC.

The rearrangement links TRBV11-3 to TRBJ1-5, with D perhaps TRBD1 (5 bases). The CDR3 has 17 residues. CDR1 is SGHNT and CDR2 is YENEEA in the germline V gene. The V and J ends lost 2 bases and 2 bases respectively, with 16 bases between them. The CDR3 region is CASSLRRSGCGNQPQHF. The CDR3 nucleotides read TGTGCCAGCAGCTTAAGGCGGTCAGGGTGCGGCAATCAGCCCCAGCATTTT.

V usage is TRBV28 and J usage is TRBJ2-1, with 7 bases matching TRBD2. CDR3 length: 12 amino acids. CDR1 is MDHEN, CDR2 SYDVKM, per germline. V shed 3 bases and J 9 bases; nucleotides not matched to a gene: 2. The CDR3 spells CASSLGGFEQFF. CDR3 in DNA: TGTGCCAGCAGTTTGGGGGGGTTTGAGCAGTTCTTC.

The chain is built from TRBV7-9 and TRBJ2-5; the D gene is possibly TRBD1 (7 bases). Germline assignment: CDR1 SEHNR and CDR2 FQNEAQ (reference sequence). The CDR3 is made up of 15 amino acids. Trimming took 1 base from V and 4 from J, leaving 13 bases between them. DNA of the CDR3: TGTGCCAGCAGCTTAGACAGGGGAGGCGCAGAGACCCAGTACTTC. It is translated as CASSLDRGGAETQYF.